This T cell receptor beta chain was profiled in a study of OX40 agonist ivuxolimab in advanced cancers. Overall study context: Every 2 weeks, patients received ivuxolimab intravenously, dosed at 0.01 to 10 mg/kg. Two patients with cutaneous melanoma and one with hepatocellular carcinoma, three in total, showed partial responses.

Whole-study results and caveats: At 0.1 to 3.0 mg/kg and by week 6, CD4+ and CD8+ T cells in the blood had expanded clonally. Normalized T-cell clonal expansion was also low in a subset of nonresponders.

This CDR3 has 13 residues. The germline V gene encodes CDR1 MNHEY and CDR2 SMNVEV (reference sequence). V gave up 3 bases and J gave up 6 bases, with 12 bases separating them. As for this clone: Its antigen is not identified.

The assay was immunoSEQ multiplex PCR, and TCRdb's table has in-frame clones only and misses some. The data contain about 40,000 clones, 92% of them singletons. J is TRBJ2-7 and V is TRBV27, with D tentatively TRBD2 (6 bases). The TCR was taken from an adult with an advanced solid tumor such as melanoma, head and neck, liver or kidney cancer. Here the sequenced sample was CD4+ or CD8+ T cells sorted from blood, taken in a trial of the OX40 agonist ivuxolimab. The CDR3, as DNA: TGTGCCAGCAGTTTTACTAGCTGGGGCGAGCAGTACTTC. This translates into CASSFTSWGEQYF.